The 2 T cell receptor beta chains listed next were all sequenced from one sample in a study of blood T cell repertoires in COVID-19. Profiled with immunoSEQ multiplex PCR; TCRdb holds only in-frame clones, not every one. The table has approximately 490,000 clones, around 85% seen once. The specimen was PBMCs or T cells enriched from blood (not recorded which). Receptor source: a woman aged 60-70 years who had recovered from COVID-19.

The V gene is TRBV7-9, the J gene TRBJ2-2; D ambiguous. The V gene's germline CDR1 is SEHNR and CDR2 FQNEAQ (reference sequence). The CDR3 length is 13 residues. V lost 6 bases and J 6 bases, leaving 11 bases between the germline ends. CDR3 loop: CASSSYSAGELFF. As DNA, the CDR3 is TGTGCCAGCAGTTCCTATTCGGCCGGGGAGCTGTTTTTT.

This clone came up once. In DNA form, the CDR3 reads TGTGCCAGCAGCCAACAACAGGGGGCCGCAGGTGGCTACACCTTC. Its translation is CASSQQQGAAGGYTF. The chain carries TRBV5-4 and TRBJ1-2; 9 nucleotides agree with TRBD1. Germline loops: CDR1 SGHNT, CDR2 YYREEE (reference sequence). The V segment lost 4 bases and the J segment 7 bases; nucleotides outside the gene matches: 11. The CDR3 spans 15 residues.